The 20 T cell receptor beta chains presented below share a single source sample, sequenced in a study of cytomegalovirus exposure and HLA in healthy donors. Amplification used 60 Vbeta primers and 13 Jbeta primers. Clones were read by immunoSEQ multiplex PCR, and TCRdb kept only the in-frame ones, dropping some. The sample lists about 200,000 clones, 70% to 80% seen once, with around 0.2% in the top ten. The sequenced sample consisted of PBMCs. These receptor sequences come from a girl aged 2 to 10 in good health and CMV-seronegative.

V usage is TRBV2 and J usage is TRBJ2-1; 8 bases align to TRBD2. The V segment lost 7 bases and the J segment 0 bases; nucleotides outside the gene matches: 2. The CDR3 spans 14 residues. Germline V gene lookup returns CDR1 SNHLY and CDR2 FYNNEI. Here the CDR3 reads CASIAGPSYNEQFF. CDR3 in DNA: TGTGCCAGCATAGCGGGACCCTCCTACAATGAGCAGTTCTTC.

Here the CDR3 DNA reads TGTGCCAGCAGCTTAGCGGGAGGGCCCGTTGAGACCCAGTACTTC. Residues: CASSLAGGPVETQYF. The rearrangement uses TRBV7-2 and TRBJ2-5; the match to TRBD2 covers 7 bases. The CDR3 runs to 15 residues. Losses at the gene ends were 0 bases for V and 5 bases for J; bases not matched to a gene: 6. In germline, CDR1 is SGHTA, CDR2 FQGNSA.

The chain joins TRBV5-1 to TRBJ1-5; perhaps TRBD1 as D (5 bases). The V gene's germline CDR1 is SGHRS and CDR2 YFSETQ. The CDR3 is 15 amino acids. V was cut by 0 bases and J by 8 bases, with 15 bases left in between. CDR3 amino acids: CASSLGRGRSEPQHF. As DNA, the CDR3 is TGCGCCAGCAGCTTGGGGAGGGGCCGGAGCGAGCCCCAGCATTTT.

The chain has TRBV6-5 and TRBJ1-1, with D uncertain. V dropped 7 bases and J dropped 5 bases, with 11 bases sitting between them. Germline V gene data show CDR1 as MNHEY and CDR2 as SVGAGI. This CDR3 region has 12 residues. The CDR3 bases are TGTGCCAGCATGAGAAGTCGGACTGAAGCTTTCTTT. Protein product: CASMRSRTEAFF.

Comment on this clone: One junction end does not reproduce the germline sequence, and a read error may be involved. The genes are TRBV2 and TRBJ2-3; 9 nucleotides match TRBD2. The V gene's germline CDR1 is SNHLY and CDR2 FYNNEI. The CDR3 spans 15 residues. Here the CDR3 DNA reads TGTGCCAGCAGCGAAGGCCCTAGAGGCGGGAGGGCCTCGGGCTTT. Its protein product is CASSEGPRGGRASGF.

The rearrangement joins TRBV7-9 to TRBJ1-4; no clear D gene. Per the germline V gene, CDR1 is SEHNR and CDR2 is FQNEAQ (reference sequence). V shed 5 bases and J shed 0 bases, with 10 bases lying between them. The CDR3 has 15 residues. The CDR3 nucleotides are TGTGCCAGCAGCCCAAGACATTCAACTAATGAAAAACTGTTTTTT. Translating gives CASSPRHSTNEKLFF.

The CDR3 region has the DNA TGTGCCAGCAGCCCCGGGACAGGGAACGGGGTATTTGCCGGGGAGCTGTTTTTT. It is translated as CASSPGTGNGVFAGELFF. The chain uses TRBV7-6 and TRBJ2-2, with 9 positions matching TRBD1. CDR1 and CDR2 from the germline V gene are SGHVS and FNYEAQ. This CDR3 is 18 amino acids long. Trimming at V came to 5 bases and at J to 6 bases, leaving 16 bases not matched to a gene. The full variable domain, in which reference TRBV7-6 and TRBJ2-2 provide the parts outside the CDR3, is GAGVSQSPRYKVTKRGQDVALRCDPISGHVSLYWYRQALGQGPEFLTYFNYEAQQDKSGLPNDRFSAERPEGSISTLTIQRTEQRDSAMYRCASSPGTGNGVFAGELFFGEGSRLTVL.

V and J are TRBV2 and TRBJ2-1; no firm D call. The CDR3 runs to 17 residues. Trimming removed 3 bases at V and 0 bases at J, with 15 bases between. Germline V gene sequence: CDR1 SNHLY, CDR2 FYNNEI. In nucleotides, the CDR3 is TGTGCCAGCAGTGAGCGCAGCGCCCTGGGCTCCTACAATGAGCAGTTCTTC. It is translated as CASSERSALGSYNEQFF. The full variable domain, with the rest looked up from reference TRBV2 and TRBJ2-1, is EPEVTQTPSHQVTQMGQEVILRCVPISNHLYFYWYRQILGQKVEFLVSFYNNEISEKSEIFDDQFSVERPDGSNFTLKIRSTKLEDSAMYFCASSERSALGSYNEQFFGPGTRLTVL.

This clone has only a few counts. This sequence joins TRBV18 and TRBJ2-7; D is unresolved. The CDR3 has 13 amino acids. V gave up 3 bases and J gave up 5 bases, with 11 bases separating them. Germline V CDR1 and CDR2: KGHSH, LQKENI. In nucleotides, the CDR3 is TGTGCCAGCTCACCGGAGAAGTTCAACGAGCAGTACTTC. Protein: CASSPEKFNEQYF.

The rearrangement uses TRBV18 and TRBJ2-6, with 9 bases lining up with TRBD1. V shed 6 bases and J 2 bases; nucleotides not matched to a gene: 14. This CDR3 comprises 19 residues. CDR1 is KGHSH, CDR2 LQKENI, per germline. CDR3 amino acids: CASSSYPGQGRPGANVLTF. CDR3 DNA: TGTGCCAGCTCGTCTTATCCGGGACAGGGTAGGCCTGGGGCCAACGTCCTGACTTTC.

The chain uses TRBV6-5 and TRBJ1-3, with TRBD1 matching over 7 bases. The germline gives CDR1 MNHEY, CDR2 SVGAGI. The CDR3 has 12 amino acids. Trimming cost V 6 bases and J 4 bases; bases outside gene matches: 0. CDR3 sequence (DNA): TGTGCCAGCAGGACAGGGGGAAACACCATATATTTT. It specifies CASRTGGNTIYF.

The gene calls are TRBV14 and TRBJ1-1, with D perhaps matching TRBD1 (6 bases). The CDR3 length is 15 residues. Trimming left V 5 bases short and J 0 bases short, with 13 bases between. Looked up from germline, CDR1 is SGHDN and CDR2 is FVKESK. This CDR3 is CASSAWGRVNTEAFF. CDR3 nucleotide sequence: TGTGCCAGCAGCGCGTGGGGGCGGGTGAACACTGAAGCTTTCTTT.

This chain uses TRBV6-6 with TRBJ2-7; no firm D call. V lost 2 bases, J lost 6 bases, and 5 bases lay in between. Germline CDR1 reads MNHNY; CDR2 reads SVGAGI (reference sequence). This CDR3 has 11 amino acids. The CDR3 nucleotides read TGTGCCAGCAGTTACGGCGGCGAGCAGTACTTC. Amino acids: CASSYGGEQYF.

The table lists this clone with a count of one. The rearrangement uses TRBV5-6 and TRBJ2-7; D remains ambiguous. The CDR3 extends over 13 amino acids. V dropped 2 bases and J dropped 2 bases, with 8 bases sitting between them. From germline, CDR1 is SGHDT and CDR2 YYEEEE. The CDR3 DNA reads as TGTGCCAGCAGCTTTGCGGCTCCCTACGAGCAGTACTTC. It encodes CASSFAAPYEQYF.

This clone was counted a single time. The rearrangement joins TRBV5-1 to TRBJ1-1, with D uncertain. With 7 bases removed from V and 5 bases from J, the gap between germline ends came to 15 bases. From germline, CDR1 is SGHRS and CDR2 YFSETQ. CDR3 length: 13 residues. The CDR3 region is CASGSAVDTEAFF. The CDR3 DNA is TGCGCCAGCGGATCGGCGGTTGATACTGAAGCTTTCTTT.

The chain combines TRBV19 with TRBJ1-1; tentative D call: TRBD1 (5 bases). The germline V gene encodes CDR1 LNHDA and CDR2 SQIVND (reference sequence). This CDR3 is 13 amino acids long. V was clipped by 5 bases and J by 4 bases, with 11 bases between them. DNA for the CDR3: TGTGCCAGTAGTTCTCCAGGGATCACTGAAGCTTTCTTT. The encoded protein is CASSSPGITEAFF.

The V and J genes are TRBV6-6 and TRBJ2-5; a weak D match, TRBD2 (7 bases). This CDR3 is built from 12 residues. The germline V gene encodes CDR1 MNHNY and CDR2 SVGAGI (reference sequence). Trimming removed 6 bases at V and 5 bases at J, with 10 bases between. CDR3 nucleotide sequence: TGTGCCAGCAGAAGGGGGGGGGAGACCCAGTACTTC. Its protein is CASRRGGETQYF.

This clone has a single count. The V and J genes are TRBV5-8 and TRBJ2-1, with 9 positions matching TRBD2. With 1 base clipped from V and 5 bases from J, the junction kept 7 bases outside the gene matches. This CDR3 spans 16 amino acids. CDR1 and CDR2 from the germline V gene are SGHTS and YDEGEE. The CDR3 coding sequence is TGTGCCAGCAGCTTGAGGTCTAGCGGGATGAACAATGAGCAGTTCTTC. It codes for CASSLRSSGMNNEQFF.

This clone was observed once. The CDR3 protein is CASPGEGGGYTF. CDR3 DNA: TGCGCCAGCCCCGGGGAGGGGGGCGGCTACACCTTC. The chain has TRBV23-1 and TRBJ1-2, with TRBD1 as a possible D gene (6 bases). TRBV23-1 is marked as an open reading frame, function uncertain. V lost 8 bases to trimming and J lost 8 bases, with 15 bases between them. The CDR3 has 12 amino acids.

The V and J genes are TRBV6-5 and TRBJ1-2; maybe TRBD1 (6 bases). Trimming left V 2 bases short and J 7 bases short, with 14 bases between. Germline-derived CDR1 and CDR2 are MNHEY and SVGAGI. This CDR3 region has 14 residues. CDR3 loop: CASSYGVGAGGYTF. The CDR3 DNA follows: TGTGCCAGCAGTTACGGGGTGGGGGCAGGTGGCTACACCTTC.